Included here is one TCR beta chain sequence, with context. This specimen belongs to a study of blood T cell repertoires in COVID-19. Background on the study: Samples representing acute and convalescent COVID-19 were sourced from the United States, Italy and Spain. In each case, the material was cDNA or gDNA derived from T cells, B-cell-depleted T cells, or PBMCs.

CDR1 is KGHDR, CDR2 SFDVKD, per germline. The J segment lost 3 bases and the V segment lost 8 bases, leaving 7 bases of the junction unmatched. The CDR3 spans 15 residues. In the original processing: Amplification from reference gene primers served as the basis for estimated nucleated cell counts. TCRdb's copy holds only in-frame clones and misses some; the assay was immunoSEQ multiplex PCR. For V, J and clone size, that table is used; D and trimming come from the DNA. The sample lists around 67,000 clones; about three quarters were seen once. The specimen was peripheral blood. The rearrangement joins TRBV24-1 to TRBJ2-7; the match to TRBD2 covers 12 bases. This receptor was taken from a human donor in a cohort sampled during active COVID-19. CDR3 region: CATTYRLAGVYEQYF. DNA of the CDR3: TGTGCCACCACCTACCGACTAGCGGGAGTCTACGAGCAGTACTTC.